This is a list of T cell receptor beta chains from one sample in a study of T cell responses to AZD1222 COVID-19 vaccine. TCRdb keeps only in-frame clones here, not all; method: immunoSEQ multiplex PCR. The table shows about 120,000 clones, with 80% to 90% occurring only once. The sequencing used peripheral blood, collected on day 0 of AZD1222 vaccination. The receptors were sampled from an adult in good health. The CDR3 runs from the conserved cysteine through the conserved F or W. Each record gives: J gene, V gene, CDR3 protein.

TRBJ2-2 TRBV25-1 CASSYTRGGELFF
TRBJ1-5 TRBV5-5 CASSLGGKHQPQHF
TRBJ1-1 TRBV7-9 CASSSQSPVEAFF
TRBJ1-5 TRBV2 CASSEKGWSNQPQHF
TRBJ1-5 TRBV30 CAWSLQEGPQHF
TRBJ2-2 TRBV9 CASSDSSRIANTGELFF
TRBJ2-5 TRBV7-3 CASSPRTGQKETQYF
TRBJ1-5 TRBV3-1/TRBV3-2 CASSQGTGNNQPQHF
TRBJ1-5 TRBV7-9 CASSKTGGNNQPQHF
TRBJ1-5 TRBV27 CASSLFSDPLNQPQHF
TRBJ2-1 TRBV27 CASRTGTGWVLNNEQFF
TRBJ2-3 TRBV5-4 CASSFPSGGADTQYF
TRBJ2-1 TRBV24-1 CATSDQPTYNEQFF
TRBJ2-5 TRBV10-2 CASSVASGWETQYF
TRBJ1-4 TRBV6-1 CASSELGSWDTFNEKLFF
TRBJ1-4 TRBV6-5 CASSYGGTGWEKLFF
TRBJ1-6 TRBV6-2/TRBV6-3 CASSYNWNSSSYNSPLHF
TRBJ2-1 TRBV5-1 CASSLTSGSSYNEQFF
TRBJ1-2 TRBV6-5 CASSYIGKGYTF
TRBJ2-7 TRBV6-2/TRBV6-3 CASSYGQGAFAEQYF
TRBJ2-1 TRBV5-5 CASSPYNEQFF
TRBJ2-5 TRBV7-2 CASSQPPGVEQETQYF
TRBJ2-7 TRBV28 CASSLPVESRYEQYF
TRBJ2-3 TRBV12-3/TRBV12-4 CASRSTDTQYF
TRBJ1-3 TRBV11-2 CASSAWPGNTIYF
TRBJ1-3 TRBV18 CASSTGVAFSGNTIYF
TRBJ1-1 TRBV5-1 CASSLGYLNTEAFF
TRBJ2-2 TRBV5-1 CASSQHGELFF
TRBJ1-5 TRBV7-9 CASSLGQNRIDPQHF